This T cell receptor beta chain was captured by sequencing in a study of blood T cells in healthy people across ages. Primed by a sample-barcoded 5' primer and a J-beta primer mix, a second PCR proceeded for 7 to 11 cycles. TCRdb passed the 5' RACE reads through MiXCR, listing each CDR3 protein once. The sample has more than 750,000 distinct CDR3 sequences, 25% to 30% seen once; the top ten hold 9.5% to 13%. The V end lost 0 bases, the J end lost 0 bases, and 10 bases lay between the germline ends. The germline gives CDR1 GTSNPN, CDR2 SVGIG (reference sequence). The CDR3 extends over 15 amino acids. A remark on this clonotype: Its target is not known.

Study-wide points: Diversity was estimated from one million T cells, and these estimates were considered underestimates.

These data also featured in a second study, about T cells of mothers and their children.

J is TRBJ2-3 and V is TRBV30; D not resolved. The TCR originated in a woman aged 40 to 50 in good health. Input material: blood. DNA of the CDR3: TGTGCCTGGAGTGTACGGCTAGTGAGCACAGATACGCAGTATTTT. It codes for CAWSVRLVSTDTQYF.